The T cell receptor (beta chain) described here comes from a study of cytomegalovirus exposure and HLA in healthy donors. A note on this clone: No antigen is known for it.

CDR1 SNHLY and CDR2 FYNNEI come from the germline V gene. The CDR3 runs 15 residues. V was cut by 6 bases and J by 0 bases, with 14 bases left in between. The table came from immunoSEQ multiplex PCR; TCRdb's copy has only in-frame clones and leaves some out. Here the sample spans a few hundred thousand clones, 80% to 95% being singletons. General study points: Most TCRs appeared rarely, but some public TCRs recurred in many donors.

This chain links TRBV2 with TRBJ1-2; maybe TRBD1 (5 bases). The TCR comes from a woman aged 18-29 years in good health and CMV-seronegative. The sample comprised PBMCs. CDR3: CASRGGPFSNYGYTF. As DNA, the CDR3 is TGTGCCAGCAGGGGGGGTCCATTCTCTAACTATGGCTACACCTTC.